What follows describes a single T cell receptor (beta chain). What it recognizes is unknown. This CDR3 is 13 amino acids long. The germline CDR1 and CDR2 sequences are KGHSH and LQKENI. V lost 0 bases and J lost 9, with 9 bases in between. These data originate in a study of shared clonotypes between healthy human individuals. Study-wide findings and caveats: Sequencing depth was expected to influence donor clonotype sharing. Of the naive CD4 clonotypes, around 4.7% were shared across a handful of donors.

This table comes from immunoSEQ multiplex PCR, and its TCRdb copy is limited to in-frame clones, with some not included. This table has about a million clones, 60% to 80% appearing once. Sequenced material: memory CD4+ T cells from PBMCs. Documented subset: CD45RA-negative fraction. The rearrangement joins TRBV18 to TRBJ2-1, with no clear D. The source of this sequence is a man between 18 and 29 years old in good health. Some clones in this sample may be carry-over from other donors' samples. In DNA, the CDR3 is TGTGCCAGCTCACCACCGACCCCCGGTGAGCAGTTCTTC. Residues: CASSPPTPGEQFF.